These 15 T cell receptor beta chains were all obtained from the same sample, sequenced in a study of blood T cell repertoires in COVID-19. TCRdb's copy holds only in-frame clones and misses some; the assay was immunoSEQ multiplex PCR. The sample lists 180,000 or so clones, around nine tenths occurring once. Specimen: peripheral blood. Receptor source: a man aged 18 to 30 with active or convalescent COVID-19.

The chain uses TRBV5-1 and TRBJ1-4, with 8 bases identical to TRBD1. From germline, CDR1 is SGHRS and CDR2 YFSETQ. After removal of 3 bases from V and 0 bases from J, the junction contained 1 base not matched to a gene. This CDR3 region has 15 residues. The CDR3 region is CASSSGQATNEKLFF. The CDR3 region has the DNA TGCGCCAGCAGCTCGGGACAGGCAACTAATGAAAAACTGTTTTTT.

The genes are TRBV5-1 and TRBJ1-5; D is uncertain. The CDR3 is made up of 13 amino acids. Germline V gene lookup returns CDR1 SGHRS and CDR2 YFSETQ. Trimming shortened V by 4 bases and J by 7 bases, and 12 bases separated the two germline ends. CDR3 amino acids: CASSPTPTQPQHF. DNA of the CDR3: TGCGCCAGCAGCCCGACTCCCACCCAGCCCCAGCATTTT.

The chain links TRBV2 to TRBJ2-1; weak D call: TRBD2 (5 bases). Germline V CDR1 and CDR2: SNHLY, FYNNEI. This CDR3 is 13 amino acids long. V dropped 6 bases and J dropped 9 bases, with 15 bases sitting between them. The CDR3 region is CASRRAVPGEQFF. The DNA of the CDR3 is TGTGCCAGCAGGCGGGCAGTTCCTGGTGAGCAGTTCTTC.

This clone came up once. This chain links TRBV28 with TRBJ1-5; TRBD1 aligns across 11 bases. V trimming: 3 bases; J trimming: 5 bases; junction bases outside the gene matches: 12. The germline gives CDR1 MDHEN, CDR2 SYDVKM. The CDR3 runs 18 residues. The CDR3 here is CASSLGQGEGRGYQPQHF. In DNA, the CDR3 is TGTGCCAGCAGTTTGGGACAGGGGGAAGGGAGGGGATATCAGCCCCAGCATTTT.

This chain uses TRBV5-1 with TRBJ2-1; maybe TRBD2 (5 bases). V lost 3 bases and J 7 bases, leaving 14 bases between the germline ends. The CDR3 is 14 amino acids. Per the germline V gene, CDR1 is SGHRS and CDR2 is YFSETQ. Here the CDR3 reads CASSSWGAVNEQFF. As DNA, the CDR3 is TGCGCCAGCAGCTCCTGGGGAGCGGTGAATGAGCAGTTCTTC.

This chain joins TRBV12-5 and TRBJ2-5; D perhaps matches TRBD2 (6 bases). Trimming shortened V by 6 bases and J by 5 bases, and 22 bases separated the two germline ends. The CDR3 is 16 residues long. Germline assignment: CDR1 LGHNT and CDR2 FRNRAP. Here the CDR3 DNA reads TGTGCTAGTGGCTCAACCACCCCATGGGGACTGGAGACCCAGTACTTC. The encoded protein is CASGSTTPWGLETQYF.

The chain uses TRBV5-1 and TRBJ2-1, with 9 bases fitting TRBD1. J gave up 4 bases and V 4 bases, and 9 bases lay outside the gene matches. CDR1 and CDR2 from the germline V gene are SGHRS and YFSETQ. The CDR3 is made up of 16 amino acids. This CDR3 is CASSLGTGSFYNEQFF. CDR3 DNA: TGCGCCAGCAGCCTGGGGACAGGGTCATTTTACAATGAGCAGTTCTTC.

The count of this clone is one. The chain joins TRBV6-6 to TRBJ1-2; perhaps TRBD1 as D (5 bases). Per the germline V gene, CDR1 is MNHNY and CDR2 is SVGAGI (reference sequence). The CDR3 length is 14 residues. The V end lost 2 bases, the J end lost 2 bases, and 9 bases lay between the germline ends. Here the CDR3 DNA reads TGTGCCAGCAGTTACATCACAGGAAACTATGGCTACACCTTC. Translating it yields CASSYITGNYGYTF.

Here the CDR3 reads CASSKDRGQSNSPLHF. CDR3 DNA: TGTGCCAGCAGCAAAGACAGGGGGCAGAGTAATTCACCCCTCCACTTT. The rearrangement links TRBV21-1 to TRBJ1-6; the D segment call TRBD1 is taken from the table without a DNA check. TRBV21-1 is labeled a pseudogene. The CDR3 totals 16 residues.

This sequence joins TRBV10-2 and TRBJ1-5; TRBD1 might be the D (6 bases). Germline CDR1 reads WSHSY; CDR2 reads SAAADI. This CDR3 has 13 amino acids. With 6 bases removed from V and 6 bases from J, the gap between germline ends came to 12 bases. DNA of the CDR3: TGCGCCAGCAGCGGACAGTCCACTCAGCCCCAGCATTTT. It is translated as CASSGQSTQPQHF.

The chain carries TRBV18 and TRBJ2-7, with D unresolved. The CDR3 has 14 residues. Trimming removed 3 bases from V and 4 bases from J, with 13 bases in between. From germline, CDR1 is KGHSH and CDR2 LQKENI. CDR3 coding DNA: TGTGCCAGCTCACCCGGGTCTTCCGAGTACGAGCAGTACTTC. Its protein product is CASSPGSSEYEQYF.

The chain carries TRBV30 and TRBJ1-2; 9 nucleotides match TRBD1. This CDR3 spans 15 amino acids. Trimming at V came to 4 bases and at J to 4 bases, leaving 10 bases not matched to a gene. From germline, CDR1 is GTSNPN and CDR2 SVGIG (reference sequence). The CDR3 DNA is TGTGCCTGGATTACGGGACAGGGTTATGGCTATGGCTACACCTTC. This sequence encodes CAWITGQGYGYGYTF.

V usage is TRBV2 and J usage is TRBJ2-6; D gene uncertain. The CDR3 contains 15 residues. Germline values: CDR1 SNHLY, CDR2 FYNNEI. Trimming pared 8 bases from V and 0 bases from J, leaving 11 bases between. The CDR3: CASCAASSGANVLTF. The CDR3 nucleotides read TGTGCCAGCTGTGCAGCTAGCTCTGGGGCCAACGTCCTGACTTTC.

This chain links TRBV7-9 with TRBJ2-4; D gene uncertain. This CDR3 has 12 residues. Trimming left V 5 bases short and J 8 bases short, with 10 bases between. The V gene's germline CDR1 is SEHNR and CDR2 FQNEAQ (reference sequence). The DNA for the CDR3 is TGTGCCAGCAGCCCTCGGTCTGACATTCAGTACTTC. The encoded protein is CASSPRSDIQYF.

The chain combines TRBV18 with TRBJ1-2; the match to TRBD1 covers 7 bases. Germline CDR1 is KGHSH and CDR2 is LQKENI. Trimming removed 6 bases from V and 4 bases from J; junction bases left unmatched: 8. CDR3 length: 14 amino acids. CDR3 bases: TGTGCCAGCTCTCGAGGGGACAGTGCCTATGGCTACACCTTC. Amino acids: CASSRGDSAYGYTF.